The 29 T cell receptor beta chains below were found in one sample sequenced in a study of blood T cells in healthy people across ages. A second PCR, run for about 7 to 11 cycles, used a sample-barcoded 5' primer plus a J-beta primer mix. TCRdb called the 5' RACE reads again in MiXCR, with one record for every CDR3 protein. The table has a few hundred thousand distinct CDR3 sequences, about a quarter seen once; the top ten hold approximately 3.5%. These data were also filed under a second study, of T cells of mothers and their children.

Sequenced input: blood. The receptors originated from a boy aged 2 to 10 in good health.

The genes are TRBV5-8 and TRBJ2-3; D not certain. With 1 base removed from V and 5 bases from J, the gap between germline ends came to 11 bases. The germline V gene has CDR1 SGHTS and CDR2 YDEGEE. This CDR3 has 14 residues. The CDR3, as DNA: TGTGCCAGCAGCTTGATCGTAAAAGGAGATACGCAGTATTTT. Encoded protein: CASSLIVKGDTQYF. Full variable domain (remainder filled in from reference TRBV5-8 and TRBJ2-3): EAGVTQSPTHLIKTRGQQATLRCSPISGHTSVYWYQQALGLGLQFLLWYDEGEERNRGNFPPRFSGRQFPNYSSELNVNALELEDSALYLCASSLIVKGDTQYFGPGTRLTVL.

This clonotype was recorded a few times. The rearrangement joins TRBV30 to TRBJ2-2, with a possible D match to TRBD2 (7 bases). CDR1 GTSNPN and CDR2 SVGIG come from the germline V gene (reference sequence). V lost 8 bases, J lost 3 bases, and 13 bases lay in between. The CDR3 runs to 13 residues. In nucleotides, the CDR3 is TGTGCCGAGGGGGGGGAGTACACCGGGGAGCTGTTTTTT. This encodes CAEGGEYTGELFF.

This clonotype has just a few counts. The V gene is TRBV6-2 or TRBV6-3, the J gene TRBJ2-5; D is perhaps TRBD1 (6 bases). The CDR3 sequence is 14 residues long. Germline V gene data show CDR1 as MNHEY and CDR2 as SVGEGT. V was trimmed by 7 bases and J by 2 bases, leaving 14 bases between them. The CDR3 region is CASMLTGRQETQYF. The DNA for the CDR3 is TGTGCCAGCATGCTAACAGGGCGACAAGAGACCCAGTACTTC.

Only a few counts were recorded for this clonotype. The J gene is TRBJ2-7, the V gene TRBV29-1; D call uncertain. With 3 bases removed from V and 2 bases from J, the gap between germline ends came to 8 bases. This CDR3 is built from 12 residues. Germline values: CDR1 SQVTM, CDR2 ANQGSEA. The CDR3 nucleotides are TGCAGCGTTGAGGACGGACCCTACGAGCAGTACTTC. It encodes CSVEDGPYEQYF.

V is TRBV7-9 and J is TRBJ1-2; a possible D gene is TRBD1 (6 bases). The V and J ends lost 6 bases and 4 bases respectively, with 12 bases between them. The length of the CDR3 is 13 residues. Germline CDR1 SEHNR, CDR2 FQNEAQ (reference sequence). The CDR3 DNA sequence: TGTGCCAGCAGTTTGGGGGACACCTATGGCTACACCTTC. Its translation is CASSLGDTYGYTF.

This clonotype has only a few counts. CDR3 loop: CASSSQNTIYF. CDR3 DNA sequence: TGCGCCAGCAGCTCCCAAAACACCATATATTTT. V and J are TRBV5-1 and TRBJ1-3; D uncertain. The V end lost 3 bases, the J end lost 6 bases, and 4 bases lay between the germline ends. Germline V CDR1 and CDR2: SGHRS, YFSETQ. There are 11 residues in the CDR3. The whole variable domain, filled in from reference TRBV5-1 and TRBJ1-3, reads KAGVTQTPRYLIKTRGQQVTLSCSPISGHRSVSWYQQTPGQGLQFLFEYFSETQRNKGNFPGRFSGRQFSNSRSEMNVSTLELGDSALYLCASSSQNTIYFGEGSWLTVV.

The chain combines TRBV6-1 with TRBJ2-6; D possibly corresponds to TRBD1 (5 bases). The germline V gene has CDR1 MNHNS and CDR2 SASEGT. Trimming pared 6 bases from V and 2 bases from J, leaving 11 bases between. The CDR3 has 15 residues. CDR3 sequence (DNA): TGTGCCAGCAGCAACCAGGGAACTGGGGCCAACGTCCTGACTTTC. Its translation is CASSNQGTGANVLTF.

The genes are TRBV7-2 and TRBJ2-1; possibly TRBD1 for D (6 bases). V dropped 8 bases and J dropped 0 bases, with 26 bases sitting between them. This CDR3 region has 19 residues. Per germline, CDR1 SGHTA and CDR2 FQGNSA. CDR3 loop: CASLGLGLGASSSYNEQFF. As DNA, the CDR3 is TGTGCCAGCCTAGGTTTGGGGCTGGGGGCCTCGAGCTCCTACAATGAGCAGTTCTTC.

The J gene is TRBJ2-1, the V gene TRBV3-1; D is possibly TRBD1 or TRBD2 (5 bases each). Germline V gives CDR1 LGHDT, CDR2 YNNKEL (reference sequence). The CDR3 spans 16 residues. V gave up 6 bases and J gave up 4 bases, with 19 bases separating them. CDR3 coding DNA: TGTGCCAGCAGTCCCCCCGTCGGGACCCAGTACAATGAGCAGTTCTTC. This encodes CASSPPVGTQYNEQFF.

A few counts support this clonotype. The V gene is TRBV5-1, the J gene TRBJ1-6; 8 positions match TRBD1. The germline gives CDR1 SGHRS, CDR2 YFSETQ. CDR3 length equals 17 residues. Trimming took 4 bases from V and 6 from J; bases not matched to a gene: 12. CDR3: CASSARQGFILNSPLHF. The DNA of the CDR3 is TGCGCCAGCAGCGCGCGACAGGGGTTCATCCTTAATTCACCCCTCCACTTT.

This clonotype was recorded a few times. J is TRBJ2-2 and V is TRBV10-3; 7 positions agree with TRBD1. Looked up from germline, CDR1 is ENHRY and CDR2 is SYGVKD. The CDR3 covers 13 residues. V lost 11 bases and J lost 5; bases outside the gene matches: 8. The CDR3 bases are TGTGCCGCCGGGACAGCGAGAACCGGGGAGCTGTTTTTT. This gives the protein CAAGTARTGELFF.

The chain recombines TRBV30 with TRBJ1-1; D not resolved. Germline values: CDR1 GTSNPN, CDR2 SVGIG (reference sequence). V was shortened by 2 bases and J by 6 bases, with 16 bases between the two germline ends. The CDR3 has 14 residues. CDR3 loop: CAWSSPGGGAEAFF. DNA for the CDR3: TGTGCCTGGAGTAGCCCGGGCGGCGGGGCTGAAGCTTTCTTT. Full variable domain (outside the CDR3, taken from reference TRBV30 and TRBJ1-1): SQTIHQWPATLVQPVGSPLSLECTVEGTSNPNLYWYRQAAGRGLQLLFYSVGIGQISSEVPQNLSASRPQDRQFILSSKKLLLSDSGFYLCAWSSPGGGAEAFFGQGTRLTVV.

This chain connects TRBV28 to TRBJ2-5; tentative D call: TRBD2 (5 bases). V was pared by 2 bases and J by 2 bases, with 12 bases between. The CDR3 has 15 residues. Germline lookup yields CDR1 MDHEN and CDR2 SYDVKM. CDR3 loop: CASSLLGVEQETQYF. The CDR3 DNA sequence: TGTGCCAGCAGTTTACTGGGAGTTGAGCAAGAGACCCAGTACTTC.

This clonotype was seen only a few times. This sequence joins TRBV29-1 and TRBJ2-3; D gene uncertain. Trimming took 1 base from V and 4 from J, leaving 12 bases between them. Germline CDR1 is SQVTM and CDR2 is ANQGSEA. The length of the CDR3 is 14 residues. In DNA form, the CDR3 reads TGCAGCGTTGAAGTGGCTAGTATAGCAGATACGCAGTATTTT. It codes for CSVEVASIADTQYF.

The chain has TRBV7-2 and TRBJ2-5, with TRBD2 matching 7 bases. There are 13 residues in the CDR3. CDR1 and CDR2 (germline): SGHTA, FQGNSA. After removal of 5 bases from V and 5 bases from J, the junction contained 5 bases not matched to a gene. The CDR3 nucleotides are TGTGCCAGCAGCCGACTAGCCCCGGAGACCCAGTACTTC. Its translation is CASSRLAPETQYF.

This clonotype showed up just a few times. The CDR3 sequence is CSTRGGRSNEQFF. CDR3 DNA: TGCAGTACCCGGGGCGGGAGAAGCAATGAGCAGTTCTTC. V gene TRBV20-1 combines with J gene TRBJ2-1; 7 bases agree with TRBD2. The CDR3 has 13 amino acids. Germline V gene data show CDR1 as DFQATT and CDR2 as SNEGSKA (reference sequence). V lost 8 bases to trimming and J lost 6 bases; unmatched junction nucleotides: 10.

The chain links TRBV11-2 to TRBJ2-3; 8 bases map to TRBD2. Germline CDR1 reads SGHAT; CDR2 reads FQNNGV. J gave up 2 bases and V 3 bases, and 10 bases lay outside the gene matches. This CDR3 comprises 17 residues. The CDR3: CASSLGLTGGFTDTQYF. The DNA of the CDR3 is TGTGCCAGCAGCTTGGGACTAACGGGGGGGTTCACAGATACGCAGTATTTT.

The chain joins TRBV7-9 to TRBJ2-5, with 9 bases identical to TRBD2. Germline loops: CDR1 SEHNR, CDR2 FQNEAQ (reference sequence). The length of the CDR3 is 14 residues. Trimming at V came to 7 bases and at J to 5 bases, leaving 8 bases not matched to a gene. CDR3 protein: CASIRAGGRETQYF. The CDR3 DNA reads as TGTGCCAGCATACGAGCGGGGGGACGGGAGACCCAGTACTTC.

The V call is TRBV7-2, the J call TRBJ2-1; no clear D gene. The length of the CDR3 is 14 residues. V was cut by 0 bases and J by 5 bases, with 8 bases left in between. Per germline, CDR1 SGHTA and CDR2 FQGNSA. CDR3 coding DNA: TGTGCCAGCAGCTTAGCGGCCCCAAACAATGAGCAGTTCTTC. Its protein is CASSLAAPNNEQFF.

This rearrangement joins TRBV5-6 to TRBJ2-4; TRBD2 might be the D (6 bases). V was shortened by 0 bases and J by 0 bases, with 7 bases between the two germline ends. Germline V gene data show CDR1 as SGHDT and CDR2 as YYEEEE. This CDR3 spans 15 amino acids. CDR3 region: CASSLERAAKNIQYF. The CDR3 bases are TGTGCCAGCAGCTTGGAGCGGGCAGCCAAAAACATTCAGTACTTC. Using reference TRBV5-6 and TRBJ2-4 for the parts outside the CDR3, the full variable domain is DAGVTQSPTHLIKTRGQQVTLRCSPKSGHDTVSWYQQALGQGPQFIFQYYEEEERQRGNFPDRFSGHQFPNYSSELNVNALLLGDSALYLCASSLERAAKNIQYFGAGTRLSVL.

This chain joins TRBV25-1 and TRBJ2-5, with 8 bases identical to TRBD1. The V and J ends lost 5 bases and 1 base, in that order; junction bases with no gene match: 6. Per germline, CDR1 MGHDK and CDR2 SYGVNS. The CDR3 extends over 15 amino acids. As DNA, the CDR3 is TGTGCCAGCAGTAGGACAGGGACTCTCCAAGAGACCCAGTACTTC. Protein sequence: CASSRTGTLQETQYF.

The gene calls are TRBV27 and TRBJ2-7, with D perhaps TRBD1 (6 bases). The germline V and J ends were trimmed by 3 bases and 6 bases, with 12 bases remaining between them. CDR3 size: 13 residues. Per the germline V gene, CDR1 is MNHEY and CDR2 is SMNVEV (reference sequence). The CDR3 spells CASSFSGASEQYV. For the CDR3, the DNA is TGTGCCAGCAGTTTCTCAGGGGCTAGCGAGCAGTACGTC.

The chain employs TRBV27 and TRBJ1-2; D perhaps matches TRBD1 (5 bases). The length of the CDR3 is 13 residues. Trimming cost V 4 bases and J 6 bases, with 12 bases left between them. The germline gives CDR1 MNHEY, CDR2 SMNVEV (reference sequence). The CDR3 here is CASSSPGTNGYTF. The CDR3, as DNA: TGTGCCAGCAGTTCTCCAGGGACGAATGGCTACACCTTC.

This clonotype was seen a handful of times. The chain uses TRBV6-5 and TRBJ2-5, with 9 nucleotides matching TRBD2. After removal of 10 bases from V and 5 bases from J, the junction contained 11 bases not matched to a gene. This CDR3 contains 14 residues. Looked up from germline, CDR1 is MNHEY and CDR2 is SVGAGI. Here the CDR3 reads CATTPGLALETQYF. The DNA of the CDR3 is TGTGCCACCACACCGGGACTAGCTCTGGAGACCCAGTACTTC.

This clonotype appeared a few times. This chain links TRBV10-3 with TRBJ1-1; 8 positions match TRBD1. Germline CDR1 is ENHRY and CDR2 is SYGVKD. Trimming at V came to 10 bases and at J to 3 bases, leaving 10 bases not matched to a gene. The CDR3 covers 14 residues. The CDR3, as DNA: TGTGCCACCACGGACAGGGTGGCGGACACTGAAGCTTTCTTT. The encoded protein is CATTDRVADTEAFF.

V gene TRBV9 combines with J gene TRBJ2-3; 13 nucleotides agree with TRBD2. The CDR3 has 16 residues. The J segment lost 2 bases and the V segment lost 1 base, leaving 1 base of the junction unmatched. Per the germline V gene, CDR1 is SGDLS and CDR2 is YYNGEE. CDR3 nucleotide sequence: TGTGCCAGCAGCGTAACTAGCGGGGGGGCCACAGATACGCAGTATTTT. Its protein product is CASSVTSGGATDTQYF.

J is TRBJ2-7 and V is TRBV3-1, with 10 bases fitting TRBD2. CDR1 is LGHDT, CDR2 YNNKEL, per germline (reference sequence). Trimming took 3 bases from V and 0 from J; bases not matched to a gene: 8. CDR3 length: 17 residues. CDR3 nucleotide sequence: TGTGCCAGCAGCCATTCCCCGCCTAGCGGGAGCTCCTACGAGCAGTACTTC. Translation: CASSHSPPSGSSYEQYF.

V usage is TRBV4-3 and J usage is TRBJ2-7; 8 nucleotides align to TRBD2. V gave up 0 bases and J gave up 2 bases; unmatched junction bases: 3. This CDR3 is 15 amino acids long. CDR1 and CDR2 (germline): LGHNA, YSLEER. The CDR3 spells CASSQDPGGTYEQYF. CDR3 sequence (DNA): TGCGCCAGCAGCCAAGATCCGGGAGGGACCTACGAGCAGTACTTC.

V usage is TRBV29-1 and J usage is TRBJ2-2, with 9 bases aligning to TRBD1. CDR3 length: 12 amino acids. Germline CDR1 reads SQVTM; CDR2 reads ANQGSEA. CDR3 loop: CGTGGDLGELFF. The CDR3 DNA reads TGCGGCACAGGGGGCGATCTCGGGGAGCTGTTTTTT.